The 12 T cell receptor beta chains below were found in one sample sequenced in a study of human T cells and chemical hapten exposure (dated by TCRdb to the early 2020s). Libraries were prepared through RACE. Sequenced using a NextSeq 500. Through fastp at Q25 and MiXCR, TCRdb rebuilt clones from the public reads, retaining in-frame beta chains. All rows with the same CDR3 protein become a single entry with the most common DNA and genes. The sample profile shows approximately 96,000 distinct CDR3 sequences; approximately 8.6% of them were found once. The ten largest clones capture 2% to 2.5% of the sample. This specimen's time point label, interpreted: patch test 2, 6 weeks after DPC sensitization. The treatment or condition tag for this specimen amounts to: therapeutic diphenylcyclopropenone sensitization with weekly scalp DPC. The sequences come from whole blood, collected in connection with sensitization to the hapten diphenylcyclopropenone (DPC). All receptors derive from a woman in her 40s with alopecia areata. Some clones in this sample may be carry-over from other donors' samples.

In its sample, this clonotype was seen many times. The CDR3 bases are TGCGCCAGCAGCCAGACTCAAAGGGGACAGGGTCCTCGAGAGACCCAGTACTTC. Its translation: CASSQTQRGQGPRETQYF. The chain has TRBV4-3 and TRBJ2-5, with 9 bases lining up with TRBD1. With 3 bases clipped from V and 4 bases from J, the junction kept 15 bases outside the gene matches. Germline V lookup: CDR1 LGHNA, CDR2 YSLEER. CDR3 size: 18 residues.

This clonotype appeared a few times. J is TRBJ1-4 and V is TRBV29-1; no reliable D call. Trimming took off 6 bases at V and 0 bases at J, with 11 bases between the two ends. This CDR3 has 14 amino acids. CDR1 is SQVTM, CDR2 ANQGSEA, per germline. As DNA, the CDR3 is TGCAGCGTCGAGGCGGGATCAACTAATGAAAAACTGTTTTTT. Its translation is CSVEAGSTNEKLFF.

This clonotype was seen many times. The genes are TRBV7-2 and TRBJ2-2; D call uncertain. Germline CDR1 is SGHTA and CDR2 is FQGNSA. The CDR3 covers 16 residues. Trimming took 1 base from V and 7 from J, leaving 16 bases between them. As DNA, the CDR3 is TGTGCCAGCAGCTTAGTCCCCTTGCTGGGAAACGGGGAGCTGTTTTTT. It specifies CASSLVPLLGNGELFF. The variable domain in full, with the rest retrieved from reference TRBV7-2 and TRBJ2-2, is GAGVSQSPSNKVTEKGKDVELRCDPISGHTALYWYRQSLGQGLEFLIYFQGNSAPDKSGLPSDRFSAERTGGSVSTLTIQRTQQEDSAVYLCASSLVPLLGNGELFFGEGSRLTVL.

This clonotype was observed a few times. The chain uses TRBV14 and TRBJ2-7; D is unclear. Looked up from germline, CDR1 is SGHDN and CDR2 is FVKESK. V was cut by 4 bases and J by 2 bases, with 9 bases left in between. CDR3 length equals 13 residues. The CDR3 here is CASSPPAAYEQYF. CDR3 sequence (DNA): TGTGCCAGCAGCCCTCCCGCGGCCTACGAGCAGTACTTC.

This clonotype was detected many times. The V call is TRBV12-3 or TRBV12-4, the J call TRBJ1-6, with 7 bases fitting TRBD1. The CDR3 consists of 14 residues. With V trimmed by 3 bases and J by 9 bases, 5 bases remained unmatched. The CDR3 coding sequence is TGTGCCAGCAGTTTGACAGGGAAGGGTTCACCCCTCCACTTT. Translation: CASSLTGKGSPLHF.

The chain couples TRBV29-1 to TRBJ2-1; no firm D call. There are 10 residues in the CDR3. Looked up from germline, CDR1 is SQVTM and CDR2 is ANQGSEA. V was shortened by 7 bases and J by 5 bases, with 6 bases between the two germline ends. CDR3 nucleotide sequence: TGCAGCGCAGGAGACAATGAGCAGTTCTTC. It specifies CSAGDNEQFF.

In regard to this clonotype: Mismatch with germline at one junction end may stem from a read error. The J gene is TRBJ2-1, the V gene TRBV28, with 9 bases that match TRBD1. This CDR3 comprises 12 residues. The V gene's germline CDR1 is MDHEN and CDR2 SYDVKM. CDR3 amino acids: CASSLAGQGMVF. The CDR3 region has the DNA TGTGCCAGCAGTTTAGCGGGACAGGGAATGGTCTTC.

This clonotype was counted many times. V usage is TRBV2 and J usage is TRBJ1-5, with TRBD1 identical over 8 bases. The CDR3 runs 14 residues. Germline-derived CDR1 and CDR2 are SNHLY and FYNNEI. The V segment lost 6 bases and the J segment 7 bases; nucleotides outside the gene matches: 8. CDR3 nucleotides: TGTGCCAGCAGGGACAGGACAGGGTTCCAGCCCCAGCATTTT. Translating gives CASRDRTGFQPQHF.

V usage is TRBV24-1 and J usage is TRBJ2-7, with D possibly matching TRBD1 (6 bases). Deletions cut 4 bases from V and 2 bases from J, with 11 bases between. The CDR3 is made up of 14 amino acids. Germline assignment: CDR1 KGHDR and CDR2 SFDVKD. CDR3 amino acids: CATSDRGNTYEQYF. The DNA of the CDR3 is TGTGCCACCAGTGACAGGGGTAACACCTACGAGCAGTACTTC.

The V and J genes are TRBV7-2 and TRBJ2-1; 12 nucleotides agree with TRBD2. Losses at the gene ends were 2 bases for V and 1 base for J; bases not matched to a gene: 6. The CDR3 is made up of 18 amino acids. In germline, CDR1 is SGHTA, CDR2 FQGNSA. Here the CDR3 DNA reads TGTGCCAGCAGCTTACGACAAGGGACTAGCGGGTCCTACAATGAGCAGTTCTTC. Encoded protein: CASSLRQGTSGSYNEQFF.

The J gene is TRBJ2-2, the V gene TRBV6-2 or TRBV6-3, with 7 bases fitting TRBD1. Germline V gene sequence: CDR1 MNHEY, CDR2 SVGEGT. The V gene end was trimmed by 6 bases and the J gene end by 1 base; junction bases not matched to a gene: 5. The length of the CDR3 is 15 residues. CDR3 sequence: CASRPGQQNTGELFF. The CDR3 coding sequence is TGTGCCAGCAGACCGGGACAGCAGAACACCGGGGAGCTGTTTTTT.

This clonotype was detected a few times. The gene calls are TRBV12-3 or TRBV12-4 and TRBJ2-1; 8 nucleotides align to TRBD2. The V and J ends lost 6 bases and 10 bases, in that order; junction bases with no gene match: 8. The CDR3 runs to 13 residues. CDR3 nucleotide sequence: TGTGCCAGCAGAAATCTCTTAGCGGGGGAGCAGTTCTTC. It specifies CASRNLLAGEQFF.